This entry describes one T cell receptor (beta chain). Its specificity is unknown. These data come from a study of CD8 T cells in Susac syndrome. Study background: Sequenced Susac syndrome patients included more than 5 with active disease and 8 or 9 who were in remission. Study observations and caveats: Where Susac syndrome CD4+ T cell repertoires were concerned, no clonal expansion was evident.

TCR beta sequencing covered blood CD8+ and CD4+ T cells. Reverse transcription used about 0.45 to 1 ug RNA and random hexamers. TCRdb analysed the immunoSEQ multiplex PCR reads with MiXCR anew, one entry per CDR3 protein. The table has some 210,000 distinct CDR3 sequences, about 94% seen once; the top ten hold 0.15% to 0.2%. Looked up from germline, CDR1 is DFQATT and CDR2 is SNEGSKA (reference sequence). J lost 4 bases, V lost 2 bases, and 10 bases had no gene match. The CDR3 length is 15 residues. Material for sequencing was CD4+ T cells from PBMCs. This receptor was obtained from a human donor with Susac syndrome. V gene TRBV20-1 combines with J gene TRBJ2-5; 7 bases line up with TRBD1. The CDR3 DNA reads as TGCAGTGCTAGACCCTATTCAGGGGGAACAGAGACCCAGTACTTC. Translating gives CSARPYSGGTETQYF.